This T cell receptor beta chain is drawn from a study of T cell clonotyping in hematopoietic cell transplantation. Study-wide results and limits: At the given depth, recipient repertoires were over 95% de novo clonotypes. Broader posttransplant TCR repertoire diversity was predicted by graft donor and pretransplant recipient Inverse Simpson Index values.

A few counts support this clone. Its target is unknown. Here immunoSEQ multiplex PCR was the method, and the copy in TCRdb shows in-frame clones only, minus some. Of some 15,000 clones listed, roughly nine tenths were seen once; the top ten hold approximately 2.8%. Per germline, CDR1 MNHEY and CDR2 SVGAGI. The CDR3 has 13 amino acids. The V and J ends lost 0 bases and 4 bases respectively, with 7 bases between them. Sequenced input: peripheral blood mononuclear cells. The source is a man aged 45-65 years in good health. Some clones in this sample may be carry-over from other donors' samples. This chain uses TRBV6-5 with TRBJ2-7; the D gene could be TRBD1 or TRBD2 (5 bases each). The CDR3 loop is CASSYSRGYEQYF. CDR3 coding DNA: TGTGCCAGCAGTTACTCGAGGGGTTACGAGCAGTACTTC.